This T cell receptor (beta chain) is from a study of beta chain features in type 1 diabetes. Study-wide points: All four CD4+ subsets of Type 1 diabetes patients contained TCRB CDR3s that were moderately but significantly shorter.

The V gene's germline CDR1 is LGHNA and CDR2 YNFKEQ. V shed 2 bases and J shed 8 bases, with 10 bases lying between them. The CDR3 contains 13 residues. As every portion of the isolated RNA was reverse transcribed, the sequencing read expressed TCRB transcripts. Clones were read by immunoSEQ multiplex PCR, and TCRdb kept only the in-frame ones, dropping some. The data show 250,000 to 300,000 clones, under 8.5% seen once. Concerning this clone itself: What it binds is not known.

The sample comprised central memory CD4+ T cells from blood. The chain recombines TRBV4-2 with TRBJ2-1; D gene ambiguous. The TCR originated in a woman aged 18-29 years in good health. CDR3 in amino acids: CASSQLRDDEQFF. The CDR3 coding sequence is TGTGCCAGCAGCCAACTTAGAGACGATGAGCAGTTCTTC.